These 21 T cell receptor beta chains share one sample of origin, sequenced in a study of shared clonotypes between healthy human individuals. The assay was immunoSEQ multiplex PCR, and TCRdb's table has in-frame clones only and misses some. The table has 550,000 to 700,000 clones, 73% seen once. Sequenced material: memory CD4+ T cells sorted from blood. Subset noted: CD45RA-negative fraction. The source of these receptors is a woman aged 30 to 39 in good health.

This chain connects TRBV29-1 to TRBJ2-3; no reliable D call. V was pared by 7 bases and J by 2 bases, with 13 bases between. Per germline, CDR1 SQVTM and CDR2 ANQGSEA. CDR3 length: 13 residues. In DNA form, the CDR3 reads TGCAGCGCGGACCCGTCCCCCACAGATACGCAGTATTTT. Its protein is CSADPSPTDTQYF.

The chain combines TRBV9 with TRBJ2-2; the D gene is possibly TRBD2 (6 bases). V lost 0 bases to trimming and J lost 2 bases, with 14 bases between them. Germline V CDR1 and CDR2: SGDLS, YYNGEE. The CDR3 is 17 residues long. The CDR3 spells CASSVEVGRGNTGELFF. CDR3 bases: TGTGCCAGCAGCGTAGAGGTAGGGCGGGGTAACACCGGGGAGCTGTTTTTT.

Of note for this clone: The same CDR3 also results from other DNA sequences found in this sample. The genes are TRBV18 and TRBJ2-5; no definite D call. This CDR3 contains 14 residues. V dropped 0 bases and J dropped 4 bases, with 9 bases sitting between them. Germline CDR1 is KGHSH and CDR2 is LQKENI. The CDR3 here is CASSPPDRRETQYF. Here the CDR3 DNA reads TGTGCCAGCTCACCACCCGATCGAAGAGAGACCCAGTACTTC. The full variable domain, with the rest looked up from reference TRBV18 and TRBJ2-5, is NAGVMQNPRHLVRRRGQEARLRCSPMKGHSHVYWYRQLPEEGLKFMVYLQKENIIDESGMPKERFSAEFPKEGPSILRIQQVVRGDSAAYFCASSPPDRRETQYFGPGTRLLVL.

This clone was seen a single time. The chain links TRBV30 to TRBJ2-3, with a possible D match to TRBD1 (6 bases). This CDR3 region has 14 residues. From germline, CDR1 is GTSNPN and CDR2 SVGIG (reference sequence). Between the trimmed V and J ends, which lost 5 bases and 5 bases, there was a span of 17 bases. This CDR3 is CAWGGGESVDTQYF. The CDR3 nucleotides read TGTGCCTGGGGTGGGGGCGAGAGCGTAGATACGCAGTATTTT.

Worth noting for this clone: The same CDR3 can be traced to other DNA sequences in this sample. V gene TRBV25-1 combines with J gene TRBJ2-3, with no clear D. Germline loops: CDR1 MGHDK, CDR2 SYGVNS. The CDR3 length is 13 residues. The V end lost 2 bases, the J end lost 3 bases, and 6 bases lay between the germline ends. Written as DNA, the CDR3 is TGTGCCAGCAGTGAACGGGCTACAGATACGCAGTATTTT. Protein sequence: CASSERATDTQYF.

The CDR3 is CASSKGTGNFGSPLHF. The CDR3 DNA reads as TGTGCCAGCAGTAAGGGGACAGGGAATTTTGGTTCACCCCTCCACTTT. V is TRBV27 and J is TRBJ1-6, with TRBD1 identical over 9 bases. Losses at the gene ends were 5 bases for V and 9 bases for J; bases not matched to a gene: 11. CDR3 length equals 16 residues. Germline-derived CDR1 and CDR2 are MNHEY and SMNVEV (reference sequence).

The rearrangement uses TRBV28 and TRBJ2-1, with 7 nucleotides matching TRBD2. Germline V gene sequence: CDR1 MDHEN, CDR2 SYDVKM. The CDR3 is 18 amino acids. V was clipped by 6 bases and J by 0 bases; unmatched bases: 14. CDR3 in amino acids: CASRRSTSVRSSYNEQFF. In nucleotides, the CDR3 is TGTGCCAGCAGAAGATCTACTAGCGTACGAAGCTCCTACAATGAGCAGTTCTTC.

The table lists this clone with a few counts. The chain couples TRBV6-6 to TRBJ2-7; 9 bases align to TRBD1. V lost 4 bases and J lost 3; bases outside the gene matches: 10. The CDR3 has 16 amino acids. Germline lookup yields CDR1 MNHNY and CDR2 SVGAGI (reference sequence). CDR3 bases: TGTGCCAGCAGTTCCCAAACAGGGGGCCGATTCTACGAGCAGTACTTC. Amino acids: CASSSQTGGRFYEQYF.

The chain is built from TRBV28 and TRBJ1-2, with TRBD1 identical over 8 bases. V shed 3 bases and J 4 bases; nucleotides not matched to a gene: 7. Germline V gene lookup returns CDR1 MDHEN and CDR2 SYDVKM. CDR3 length: 15 residues. The CDR3 DNA sequence: TGTGCCAGCAGTTTTGGACAGGGCGGAAGCTATGGCTACACCTTC. Its translation: CASSFGQGGSYGYTF.

A few counts support this clone. This chain joins TRBV18 and TRBJ1-4; tentatively, D is TRBD1 (6 bases). Germline V lookup: CDR1 KGHSH, CDR2 LQKENI. The CDR3 spans 14 residues. V lost 3 bases, J lost 4 bases, and 9 bases lay in between. DNA for the CDR3: TGTGCCAGCTCACCCCAGGGGAATAATGAAAAACTGTTTTTT. Its translation: CASSPQGNNEKLFF.

This clone has a handful of counts. This chain links TRBV28 with TRBJ1-5; the D is unclear. The V end lost 3 bases, the J end lost 8 bases, and 8 bases lay between the germline ends. From germline, CDR1 is MDHEN and CDR2 SYDVKM. This CDR3 comprises 12 residues. DNA of the CDR3: TGTGCCAGCAGTTTCCGACGGGAGCCCCAGCATTTT. This translates into CASSFRREPQHF. Full variable domain (missing parts from reference TRBV28 and TRBJ1-5): DVKVTQSSRYLVKRTGEKVFLECVQDMDHENMFWYRQDPGLGLRLIYFSYDVKMKEKGDIPEGYSVSREKKERFSLILESASTNQTSMYLCASSFRREPQHFGDGTRLSIL.

On this clone: Other nucleotide sequences from this sample produce the same CDR3. The chain recombines TRBV5-1 with TRBJ1-4; weak D call: TRBD1 (5 bases). Germline assignment: CDR1 SGHRS and CDR2 YFSETQ. This CDR3 is built from 13 residues. V was pared by 4 bases and J by 8 bases, with 12 bases between. CDR3 DNA: TGCGCCAGCAGCGGAGGGGCAGGGGAAAAACTGTTTTTT. Translating it yields CASSGGAGEKLFF.

The sample holds one count of this clone. The J gene is TRBJ1-1, the V gene TRBV29-1; possibly TRBD1 for D (6 bases). Germline CDR1 is SQVTM and CDR2 is ANQGSEA. The CDR3 runs to 13 residues. Trimming removed 8 bases from V and 5 bases from J, with 18 bases in between. The CDR3: CSSGRGRGTEAFF. Here the CDR3 DNA reads TGCAGCTCCGGGAGGGGCAGGGGAACTGAAGCTTTCTTT.

The rearrangement uses TRBV28 and TRBJ2-5; D perhaps matches TRBD2 (6 bases). V was trimmed by 4 bases and J by 5 bases, leaving 14 bases between them. This CDR3 is 14 amino acids long. Germline V gene data show CDR1 as MDHEN and CDR2 as SYDVKM. CDR3 sequence: CASSSPAGGETQYF. CDR3 bases: TGTGCCAGCAGTTCGCCAGCGGGTGGCGAGACCCAGTACTTC.

With regard to this clone: The same CDR3 also results from other DNA sequences found in this sample. V gene TRBV4-1 combines with J gene TRBJ2-7; TRBD1 is a possible D gene (5 bases). CDR3 size: 13 residues. CDR1 and CDR2 (germline): MGHRA, YSYEKL. Trimming removed 4 bases at V and 2 bases at J, with 9 bases between. Here the CDR3 DNA reads TGCGCCAGCAGCCTTGACAGTACCTACGAGCAGTACTTC. Translated, it gives CASSLDSTYEQYF.

This clone came up a few times. This chain links TRBV11-2 with TRBJ2-3; 9 bases line up with TRBD2. CDR1 SGHAT and CDR2 FQNNGV come from the germline V gene. CDR3 length: 16 amino acids. J was trimmed by 1 base and V by 5 bases; bases with no gene match: 7. DNA of the CDR3: TGTGCCAGCAGCCCAACTAGCGGGTCCGGCACAGATACGCAGTATTTT. This encodes CASSPTSGSGTDTQYF.

The chain employs TRBV7-9 and TRBJ2-7, with D tentatively TRBD1 or TRBD2 (5 bases each). Between the trimmed V and J ends, which lost 1 base and 0 bases, there was a span of 13 bases. Germline-derived CDR1 and CDR2 are SEHNR and FQNEAQ (reference sequence). The CDR3 sequence is 16 residues long. Here the CDR3 reads CASSLVRGASSYEQYF. CDR3 nucleotides: TGTGCCAGCAGCTTAGTAAGAGGGGCCTCCTCCTACGAGCAGTACTTC.

Comment on this clone: A much larger clone lies a single base off, so this may be a read error. This chain joins TRBV25-1 and TRBJ2-5; 9 positions match TRBD1. The J call is uncertain, as TRBJ2-7 better fits the DNA end. The germline V gene encodes CDR1 MGHDK and CDR2 SYGVNS. The CDR3 consists of 13 residues. The CDR3: CASRPGQGYEQYF. The CDR3 region has the DNA TGTGCCAGCAGGCCGGGACAGGGCTACGAGCAGTACTTC.

This clone came up once. The same CDR3 can be traced to other DNA sequences in this sample. The J gene is TRBJ1-2, the V gene TRBV28; 7 bases are a match to TRBD1. The CDR3 runs 14 residues. Trimming took 6 bases from V and 1 from J; bases not matched to a gene: 5. The germline CDR1 and CDR2 sequences are MDHEN and SYDVKM. The DNA for the CDR3 is TGTGCCAGCAGACCCGGGACAGTTAACTATGGCTACACCTTC. Encoded protein: CASRPGTVNYGYTF.

The chain has TRBV11-2 and TRBJ2-7; D remains unclear. There are 12 residues in the CDR3. Germline assignment: CDR1 SGHAT and CDR2 FQNNGV. V dropped 4 bases and J dropped 5 bases, with 9 bases sitting between them. The DNA of the CDR3 is TGTGCCAGCAGCTCGAATGAGGACGAGCAGTACTTC. It specifies CASSSNEDEQYF.

J is TRBJ2-1 and V is TRBV5-4; 10 bases fit TRBD2. Germline CDR1 and CDR2: SGHNT and YYREEE (reference sequence). J lost 7 bases, V lost 1 base, and 8 bases had no gene match. This CDR3 is built from 16 residues. Here the CDR3 reads CASSLRITSGMNEQFF. DNA for the CDR3: TGTGCCAGCAGCTTGAGGATCACTAGCGGGATGAATGAGCAGTTCTTC.